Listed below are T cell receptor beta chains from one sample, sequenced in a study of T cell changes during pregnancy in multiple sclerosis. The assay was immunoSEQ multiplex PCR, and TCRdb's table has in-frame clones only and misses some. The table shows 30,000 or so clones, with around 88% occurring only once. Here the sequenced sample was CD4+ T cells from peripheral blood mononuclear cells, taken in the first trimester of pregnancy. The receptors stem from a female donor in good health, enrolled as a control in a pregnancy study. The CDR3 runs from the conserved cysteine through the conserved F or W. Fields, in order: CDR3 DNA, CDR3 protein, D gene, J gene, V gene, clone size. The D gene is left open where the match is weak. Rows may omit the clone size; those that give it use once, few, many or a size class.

TGTGCCAGTAGGGACAGGGGCGATTCAGATACGCAGTATTTT,CASRDRGDSDTQYF,TRBD1,TRBJ2-3,TRBV19,NA
TGTGCCAGCAGCTTGGGGGACAGAACTAACTATGGCTACACCTTC,CASSLGDRTNYGYTF,TRBD1,TRBJ1-2,TRBV5-6,NA
TGTGCCAGCAGCTTAGCTGGAGGGGTTCCGAACACCATATATTTT,CASSLAGGVPNTIYF,NA,TRBJ1-3,TRBV7-2,NA
TGTGCCAGCAGCTTGAGTAGAGCAGATACGCAGTATTTT,CASSLSRADTQYF,NA,TRBJ2-3,TRBV7-2,NA
TGTGCCAGCTCACCAACGGACAGAAGAAATCAGCCCCAGCATTTT,CASSPTDRRNQPQHF,NA,TRBJ1-5,TRBV18,NA
TGTGCCAGCAGTGAACGACAGGCGGGAAACATTCAGTACTTC,CASSERQAGNIQYF,NA,TRBJ2-4,TRBV2,NA
TGTGCCAGCGGCGGTAGCACAGATACGCAGTATTTT,CASGGSTDTQYF,NA,TRBJ2-3,TRBV7-9,NA
TGTGCCAGCAGCTTGGCCCGGCTAGCGGGGGGGGGTACGCAGTATTTT,CASSLARLAGGGTQYF,TRBD2,TRBJ2-3,TRBV5-4,NA
TGTGCCAGCAGCCCCGAGGGGGCCGGAGAGACCCAGTACTTC,CASSPEGAGETQYF,TRBD1,TRBJ2-5,TRBV5-4,NA
TGTGCCAGCAGCTTGTTTCGCGGGAGCAGGGTTTACAATGAGCAGTTCTTC,CASSLFRGSRVYNEQFF,TRBD2,TRBJ2-1,TRBV5-4,NA
TGTGCCAGCAGGTTAAGGGGACAGGGAGGAGATACGCAGTATTTT,CASRLRGQGGDTQYF,TRBD1,TRBJ2-3,TRBV7-3,NA
TGTGCCAGCAGCCTTGTGGGGGCGGAGGTATCCAATCAGCCCCAGCATTTT,CASSLVGAEVSNQPQHF,NA,TRBJ1-5,TRBV7-9,NA
TGTGCCAGCAGCCAAGGACTTAGCGGGGGGATCACAGATACGCAGTATTTT,CASSQGLSGGITDTQYF,TRBD2,TRBJ2-3,TRBV7-9,NA
TGCGCCAGCAGCTTGACAGGGAATGGCTACACCTTC,CASSLTGNGYTF,NA,TRBJ1-2,TRBV5-1,once
TGTGCCAGCAGCTTGGCTACAGGGGTCAATCAGCCCCAGCATTTT,CASSLATGVNQPQHF,TRBD1,TRBJ1-5,TRBV7-6,once
TGTGCCAGCAGCTTAGAGGGGCGGATAAACACCGGGGAGCTGTTTTTT,CASSLEGRINTGELFF,NA,TRBJ2-2,TRBV11-3,NA
TGTGCCAGCAGTTTAGCCCCCGGACAGGGGGGCTTTTTAGGCCAGCCCCAGCATTTT,CASSLAPGQGGFLGQPQHF,TRBD1,TRBJ1-5,TRBV27,NA
TGTGCCTGGAGTGTAGGACAGGGGGGTCCAGATACGCAGTATTTT,CAWSVGQGGPDTQYF,TRBD1,TRBJ2-3,TRBV30,NA
TGCAGCGTTGAGGCAGGGGGGATCGCAGATACGCAGTATTTT,CSVEAGGIADTQYF,NA,TRBJ2-3,TRBV29-1,NA
TGTGCCAGTAAGGTAGTGGGGCAAGATGGCTACACCTTC,CASKVVGQDGYTF,NA,TRBJ1-2,TRBV19,NA
TGTGCCTTCCGCACAGGGGGAATTGGCTACACCTTC,CAFRTGGIGYTF,TRBD1,TRBJ1-2,TRBV30,NA
TGTGCCAGCAGTTTAATCCCAACGAGGGATGGCTACACCTTC,CASSLIPTRDGYTF,NA,TRBJ1-2,TRBV28,once
TGTGCCAGCAGCGCCCTGGGGGGTAGTGGCTACACCTTC,CASSALGGSGYTF,NA,TRBJ1-2,TRBV9,NA
TGTGCCAGCAGTTGGAGAACAACTAATGAAAAACTGTTTTTT,CASSWRTTNEKLFF,NA,TRBJ1-4,TRBV6-6,NA
TGTGCCAGCAGCGCGACGGGACAGGGGGTAGGCCAGCCCCAGCATTTT,CASSATGQGVGQPQHF,TRBD1,TRBJ1-5,TRBV9,NA
TGTGCCAGCACTCGACCGGGTGGAAACACCATATATTTT,CASTRPGGNTIYF,NA,TRBJ1-3,TRBV6-5,NA
TGTGCCAGTAGTGGACCGGGAAAGCAAGAGACCCAGTACTTC,CASSGPGKQETQYF,NA,TRBJ2-5,TRBV19,NA
TGTGCCAGCAGTGGTCAAGCGGGGCAACAAGAGACCCAGTACTTC,CASSGQAGQQETQYF,TRBD2,TRBJ2-5,TRBV2,NA
TGTGCCAGCAGCTTAGAGAGCTGGACAGGGTACAATGAGCAGTTCTTC,CASSLESWTGYNEQFF,TRBD1,TRBJ2-1,TRBV7-2,NA
TGTGCCAGCAGTCCGACCGGGACAGCCAGGACCGAGGCTCACTTC,CASSPTGTARTEAHF,TRBD1,TRBJ2-7,TRBV7-2,NA
TGTGCCACCAGGGGTAGGAGCTCCTACAATGAGCAGTTCTTC,CATRGRSSYNEQFF,NA,TRBJ2-1,TRBV27,NA
TGTGCCAGCATTTGGGTAGGGACTAGGGGTCAGTATGAGCAGTTCTTC,CASIWVGTRGQYEQFF,TRBD2,TRBJ2-1,TRBV27,NA
TGCGCCAGCAGCTTGGGGCTAGTTCGAACAGATACGCAGTATTTT,CASSLGLVRTDTQYF,NA,TRBJ2-3,TRBV5-1,NA
TGCGCCAGCAGCGCAATAGGGGCCAGTCCCTACGAGCAGTACTTC,CASSAIGASPYEQYF,NA,TRBJ2-7,TRBV4-1,NA
TGTGCCAGCAGCCCGGACTATGGCTACACCTTC,CASSPDYGYTF,NA,TRBJ1-2,TRBV2,NA
TGTGCCATCAGTCTACAGCGGAGCTCCTACAATGAGCAGTTCTTC,CAISLQRSSYNEQFF,NA,TRBJ2-1,TRBV10-3,NA
TGTGCCAGCAGTTATCTACAGGGGAACACTGAAGCTTTCTTT,CASSYLQGNTEAFF,NA,TRBJ1-1,TRBV6-5,NA
TGCAGCGTTGCGTCAGGACAGGGGAATCAGCCCCAGCATTTT,CSVASGQGNQPQHF,TRBD1,TRBJ1-5,TRBV29-1,NA
TGTGCCAGCAGCCGGACAGGGGGTACGTGGACTGAAGCTTTCTTT,CASSRTGGTWTEAFF,TRBD1,TRBJ1-1,TRBV11-2,NA
TGTGCCAGCAGCTTGACAGGGTCTAATGAAAAACTGTTTTTT,CASSLTGSNEKLFF,TRBD1,TRBJ1-4,TRBV7-2,NA
TGCGCCAGCAGCTTGGCCGTGGGGGCTGGGAACACTGAAGCTTTCTTT,CASSLAVGAGNTEAFF,NA,TRBJ1-1,TRBV5-1,NA
TGTGCCAGCAGTGAACGGCAGGGCTTCGGTGGCTACACCTTC,CASSERQGFGGYTF,NA,TRBJ1-2,TRBV2,few
TGTGCCAGTAGTATGGCTAGCGGGGCTGGAGGAGATACGCAGTATTTT,CASSMASGAGGDTQYF,TRBD2,TRBJ2-3,TRBV19,NA
TGCGCCAGCAGCCGGGACAGGGGAACCTACGAGCAGTACTTC,CASSRDRGTYEQYF,TRBD1,TRBJ2-7,TRBV4-1,NA
TGTGCCAGCAGTTACTCGGGACAGGGGAACACTGAAGCTTTCTTT,CASSYSGQGNTEAFF,TRBD1,TRBJ1-1,TRBV6-6,NA
TGTGCCAGCTCACCCTGGACTAGCGGGGGGCCCGACGAGCAGTACTTC,CASSPWTSGGPDEQYF,TRBD2,TRBJ2-7,TRBV18,NA
TGTGCCAGCAGCTTAGGCGGGACGGGGAACTACAATGAGCAGTTCTTC,CASSLGGTGNYNEQFF,NA,TRBJ2-1,TRBV7-2,NA
TGTGCCAGCAGCTCTCGACAGGGTAATTCACCCCTCCACTTT,CASSSRQGNSPLHF,TRBD1,TRBJ1-6,TRBV5-4,NA
TGCGCCAGCAGTGAGATCGTGTCTAGTCAACAGTATTTT,CASSEIVSSQQYF,NA,TRBJ2-3,TRBV10-1,NA
TGTGCCAGTAGTATAGAGCACAGGCCCCATGAAAAACTGTTTTTT,CASSIEHRPHEKLFF,NA,TRBJ1-4,TRBV19,NA
TGTGCCTGGATGGATGAGGGTACTAATGAAAAACTGTTTTTT,CAWMDEGTNEKLFF,NA,TRBJ1-4,TRBV30,NA
TGTGCCTGGAGTTACGGATCTAGTAGCAATCAGCCCCAGCATTTT,CAWSYGSSSNQPQHF,NA,TRBJ1-5,TRBV30,NA
TGTGCCACCAACAGGGGGCGCACAGATACGCAGTATTTT,CATNRGRTDTQYF,TRBD1,TRBJ2-3,TRBV19,NA
TGTGCCAGCTCACGAACCACTAGCGAGGAGACCCAGTACTTC,CASSRTTSEETQYF,TRBD2,TRBJ2-5,TRBV18,NA
TGTGCCAGCAGCAGAGGCTCTCCGGGTGCTGAGCAGTTCTTC,CASSRGSPGAEQFF,NA,TRBJ2-1,TRBV6-5,NA
TGCGCCAGCAGCCCCACCCCGGGACAGAGCTACGAGCAGTACTTC,CASSPTPGQSYEQYF,TRBD1,TRBJ2-7,TRBV5-1,NA